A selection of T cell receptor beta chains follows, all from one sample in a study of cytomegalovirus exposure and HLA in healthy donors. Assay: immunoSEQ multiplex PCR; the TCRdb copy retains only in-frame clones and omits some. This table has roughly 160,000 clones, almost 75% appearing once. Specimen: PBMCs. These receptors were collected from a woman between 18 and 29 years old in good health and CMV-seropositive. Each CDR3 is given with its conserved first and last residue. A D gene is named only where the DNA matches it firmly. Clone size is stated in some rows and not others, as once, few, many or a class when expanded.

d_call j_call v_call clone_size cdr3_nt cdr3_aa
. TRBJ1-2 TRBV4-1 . TGCGCCAGCAGCCAAACCGACAGCTATGGCTACACCTTC CASSQTDSYGYTF
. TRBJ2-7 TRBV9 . TGTGCCAGCAGCTCCGAGTCCTACGAGCAGTACTTC CASSSESYEQYF
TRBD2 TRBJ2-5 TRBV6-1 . TGTGCCAGCAGGGTAGCGGGGGGGCGGGAGACCCAGTACTTC CASRVAGGRETQYF
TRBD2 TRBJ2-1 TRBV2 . TGTGCCAGCAGTGAGGATCGGGGGGTCCACAATGAGCAGTTCTTC CASSEDRGVHNEQFF
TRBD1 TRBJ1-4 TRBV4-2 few TGTGCCAGCAGCCAAGAGCAGGGGGCAAGTGGAAAACTGTTTTTT CASSQEQGASGKLFF
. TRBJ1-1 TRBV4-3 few TGCGCCAGCAGCCATCCCACGATGGTTAGTGAAGCTTTCTTT CASSHPTMVSEAFF
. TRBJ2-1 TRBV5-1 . TGCGCCAGCAGCGCGGGACAGTGGGACGGTGAGCAGTTCTTC CASSAGQWDGEQFF
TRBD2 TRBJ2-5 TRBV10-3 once TGTGCCAGCACTAGCGGGGTCCAAGAGACCCAGTACTTC CASTSGVQETQYF
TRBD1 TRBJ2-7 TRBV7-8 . TGTGCCAGCAGCTTGCTGGACAGGGAAGCTTACTACGAGCAGTACTTC CASSLLDREAYYEQYF
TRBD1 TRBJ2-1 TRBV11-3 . TGTGCCAGCAGCTCGGGACAGGGAGAAGTCAATGAGCAGTTCTTC CASSSGQGEVNEQFF
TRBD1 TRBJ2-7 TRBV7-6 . TGTGCCAGCAGCACACGCTCCGGGACAGGGGATCACGAGCAGTACTTC CASSTRSGTGDHEQYF
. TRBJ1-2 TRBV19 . TGTGCCAGTAGTATGGGCGATGGCTACACCTTC CASSMGDGYTF
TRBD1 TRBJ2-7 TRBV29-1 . TGCAGCGTTGGGGACAGGGGACATTACGAGCAGTACTTC CSVGDRGHYEQYF
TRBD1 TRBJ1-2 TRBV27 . TGTGCCAGCAGTTTCCACAGGGGCGGAAACTATGGCTACACCTTC CASSFHRGGNYGYTF